This TCR beta chain stems from a study of shared T cell receptors in the human thymus. Clones were read by immunoSEQ multiplex PCR, and TCRdb kept only the in-frame ones, dropping some. Among fewer than 700,000 clones listed, over 75% were seen once. This CDR3 spans 15 amino acids. Trimming took 1 base from V and 3 from J, leaving 10 bases between them. Per germline, CDR1 MGHDK and CDR2 SYGVNS. These same records also appear under a second study, on human thymus T cells. From that report: It was healthy Finnish infants having corrective surgery for congenital heart defects who were the donors. Among unrelated individuals, related research reported thymic repertoires that overlapped highly.

The sample was thymocytes. This receptor was obtained from a boy in the first two years of life with a congenital heart defect. The V call is TRBV25-1, the J call TRBJ1-5; D is unresolved. CDR3 protein: CASSESGSDNQPQHF. CDR3 in DNA: TGTGCCAGCAGTGAATCAGGATCCGACAATCAGCCCCAGCATTTT.